The present T cell receptor beta chain was sequenced within a study of human T cells and chemical hapten exposure. TCRdb called the RACE reads again in MiXCR, with one record for every CDR3 protein. This sample yields about 120,000 distinct CDR3 sequences, of which approximately 14% are seen a single time; about 0.9% belongs to the top ten. Documented time point: patch test 1, 2 weeks after DPC sensitization. Described treatment: therapeutic diphenylcyclopropenone sensitization with weekly scalp DPC. Trimming shortened V by 4 bases and J by 1 base, and 13 bases separated the two germline ends. This CDR3 has 15 residues. This clonotype was found a few times.

The chain recombines TRBV12-3 or TRBV12-4 with TRBJ2-5; no clear D gene. The material sequenced was whole blood, taken in connection with sensitization to the hapten diphenylcyclopropenone (DPC). The TCR sequence derives from a man between 18 and 35 years old with alopecia areata. Some clones in this sample may be carry-over from other donors' samples. The CDR3 sequence: CASSSRRRFQETQYF. The CDR3 DNA reads TGTGCCAGCAGTTCCCGGAGACGGTTCCAAGAGACCCAGTACTTC.